The source of this TCR beta chain is a study of shared clonotypes between healthy human individuals. Study-level background: Two women and a few men aged 18 to 49 served as donors.

This CDR3 has 13 amino acids. V was shortened by 0 bases and J by 6 bases, with 9 bases between the two germline ends. CDR1 and CDR2 (germline): KGHSH, LQKENI. Assay used: immunoSEQ multiplex PCR; TCRdb lists only in-frame clones, some missing. The top ten hold less than 25% of the sample, which has about 820,000 clones, 80% to 95% seen once. Notes on the study in general: What naive subsets generally showed was a larger estimated richness than memory subsets showed. The low donor count limited represented genetic and exposure-history diversity.

Note on this clone: Antigen: not known.

In the naive CD8 group, cells lacked CD45RO and were positively selected for CCR7, so terminally differentiated effector memory CD45RA+ cells were left out. Material for sequencing was naive CD8+ T cells sorted from blood. The clonotype originates from a young man in good health. The chain is built from TRBV18 and TRBJ2-7, with D uncertain. The CDR3 region is CASSPPVQSEQYF. In DNA form, the CDR3 reads TGTGCCAGCTCACCACCGGTGCAAAGCGAGCAGTACTTC.